Presented here are 3 T cell receptor beta chains from one specimen sequenced in a study of cytomegalovirus exposure and HLA in healthy donors. Both 60 Vbeta primers and 13 Jbeta primers went into the PCR. TCRdb's copy holds only in-frame clones and misses some; the assay was immunoSEQ multiplex PCR. The data hold 50,000 to 65,000 clones, with 75% observed a single time. Sequencing used PBMCs. The receptors originated from a woman between 35 and 50 years old in good health and CMV-seropositive.

V is TRBV7-2 and J is TRBJ2-7; 7 nucleotides align to TRBD1. Germline CDR1 and CDR2: SGHTA and FQGNSA. The CDR3 is 13 residues long. V shed 3 bases and J 3 bases; nucleotides not matched to a gene: 2. The CDR3 sequence: CASSLAGGYEQYF. CDR3 coding DNA: TGTGCCAGCAGCTTGGCAGGGGGCTACGAGCAGTACTTC.

V and J are TRBV7-9 and TRBJ1-1; D unresolved. This CDR3 is 16 amino acids long. V was pared by 5 bases and J by 0 bases, with 16 bases between. Germline-derived CDR1 and CDR2 are SEHNR and FQNEAQ (reference sequence). The CDR3 is CASSPVGRGLNTEAFF. DNA of the CDR3: TGTGCCAGCAGCCCGGTGGGGAGAGGCTTGAACACTGAAGCTTTCTTT.

This clone was seen a handful of times. The V gene is TRBV7-6, the J gene TRBJ1-5; D unresolved. The CDR3 is 15 residues long. Germline V lookup: CDR1 SGHVS, CDR2 FNYEAQ. V gave up 1 base and J gave up 2 bases, with 9 bases separating them. The CDR3 DNA reads as TGTGCCAGCAGCTTAGGCAGCGGTGGCAATCAGCCCCAGCATTTT. This encodes CASSLGSGGNQPQHF.